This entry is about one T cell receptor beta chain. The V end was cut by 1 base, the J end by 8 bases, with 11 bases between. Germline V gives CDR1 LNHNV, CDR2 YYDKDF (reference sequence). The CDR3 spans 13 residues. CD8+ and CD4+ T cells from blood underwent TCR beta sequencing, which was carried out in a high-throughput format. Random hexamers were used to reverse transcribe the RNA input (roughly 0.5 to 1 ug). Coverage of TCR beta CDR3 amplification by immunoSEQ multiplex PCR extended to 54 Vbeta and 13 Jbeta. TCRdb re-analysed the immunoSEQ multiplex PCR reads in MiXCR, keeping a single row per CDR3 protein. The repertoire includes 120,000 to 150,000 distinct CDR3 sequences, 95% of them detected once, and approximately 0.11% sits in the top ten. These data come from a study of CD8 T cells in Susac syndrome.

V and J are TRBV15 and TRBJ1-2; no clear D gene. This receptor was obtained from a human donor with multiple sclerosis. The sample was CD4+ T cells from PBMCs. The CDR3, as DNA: TGTGCCACCAGCAGAGGGCGGGTGTGGGGCTACACCTTC. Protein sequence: CATSRGRVWGYTF.